Listed below are T cell receptor beta chains from one sample, sequenced in a study of T cell responses to AZD1222 COVID-19 vaccine. Profiled with immunoSEQ multiplex PCR; TCRdb holds only in-frame clones, not every one. The repertoire consists of about 170,000 clones, with 80% to 95% occurring once and the leading ten covering about 3.9%. This specimen consisted of peripheral blood, obtained on day 0 of AZD1222 vaccination. These TCRs come from an adult in good health. Both conserved end residues are part of each CDR3. A D gene is named only where the DNA matches it firmly. Size values are once, few and many counts, or a class for expanded clones, and some rows have none.

-	TRBV6-5	-	TRBJ1-2	CASGHVTDLIYGYTF	TGTGCCAGCGGACACGTGACAGATCTGATCTATGGCTACACCTTC
-	TRBV5-1	TRBD2	TRBJ2-3	CASSLGAGGRTDTQYF	TGCGCCAGCAGCTTGGGAGCGGGAGGCCGCACAGATACGCAGTATTTT
-	TRBV13	TRBD2	TRBJ2-1	CASSLKGTSGYNEQFF	TGTGCCAGCAGCTTAAAAGGGACTAGCGGATACAATGAGCAGTTCTTC
-	TRBV27	-	TRBJ1-2	CASSQGYGYTF	TGTGCCAGCAGTCAGGGCTATGGCTACACCTTC
-	TRBV13	-	TRBJ1-1	CASSLLRLTEAFF	TGTGCCAGCAGCTTATTACGTCTTACTGAAGCTTTCTTT
-	TRBV3-1/TRBV3-2	TRBD2	TRBJ2-3	CASSHSGLAGTDTQYF	TGTGCCAGCAGTCATTCGGGACTAGCGGGCACAGATACGCAGTATTTT
-	TRBV4-1	-	TRBJ1-1	CASSPLGWNTEAFF	TGCGCCAGCAGCCCCCTCGGATGGAACACTGAAGCTTTCTTT
-	TRBV12-3/TRBV12-4	-	TRBJ1-1	CASSWGENTEAFF	TGTGCCAGCAGTTGGGGGGAAAACACTGAAGCTTTCTTT
-	TRBV5-6	TRBD2	TRBJ2-2	CASSLSLAGAYTGELFF	TGTGCCAGCAGCTTGTCTCTAGCGGGGGCCTACACCGGGGAGCTGTTTTTT
-	TRBV5-1	-	TRBJ1-4	CASSWEGGLRATNEKLFF	TGCGCCAGCAGCTGGGAGGGAGGGCTAAGAGCAACTAATGAAAAACTGTTTTTT
-	TRBV14	-	TRBJ2-5	CASSQDTPRTQETQYF	TGTGCCAGCAGCCAAGATACCCCAAGGACCCAAGAGACCCAGTACTTC
-	TRBV3-1/TRBV3-2	-	TRBJ1-1	CASSQGTTANTEAFF	TGTGCCAGCAGCCAAGGGACGACAGCAAACACTGAAGCTTTCTTT
few	TRBV4-2	TRBD2	TRBJ2-1	CASNRGGGSNEQFF	TGTGCCAGCAACCGGGGGGGAGGGAGCAATGAGCAGTTCTTC
-	TRBV18	TRBD2	TRBJ2-5	CASSLTIAGTQETQYF	TGTGCCAGCTCACTGACGATAGCGGGTACCCAAGAGACCCAGTACTTC
-	TRBV7-9	-	TRBJ1-2	CASSLGVSRYGYTF	TGTGCCAGCAGCTTAGGGGTCTCTAGATATGGCTACACCTTC
-	TRBV25-1	-	TRBJ2-7	CASGRSYEQYF	TGTGCCAGCGGGCGATCCTACGAGCAGTACTTC
-	TRBV3-1/TRBV3-2	-	TRBJ1-6	CASTLTGSYNSPLHF	TGTGCCAGCACCTTAACCGGCTCCTATAATTCACCCCTCCACTTT
-	TRBV7-2	-	TRBJ1-1	CASSLMEGNIEAFF	TGTGCCAGCAGCCTCATGGAGGGTAACATTGAAGCTTTCTTT
-	TRBV6-5	-	TRBJ2-2	CASSTRAGYTGELFF	TGTGCCAGCAGTACCAGGGCAGGATACACCGGGGAGCTGTTTTTT
-	TRBV12-5	TRBD1	TRBJ2-7	CASGTGGRNEQYF	TGTGCTTCTGGGACAGGGGGAAGGAACGAGCAGTACTTC
-	TRBV7-2	-	TRBJ2-5	CASSLAGAGETQYF	TGTGCCAGCAGCTTAGCGGGGGCGGGGGAGACCCAGTACTTC
-	TRBV5-6	-	TRBJ1-1	CASSSLTTMNTEAFF	TGTGCCAGCAGCTCCTTGACAACTATGAACACTGAAGCTTTCTTT
-	TRBV5-6	TRBD1	TRBJ2-7	CASRPGTGGGISYEQYF	TGTGCCAGCAGACCCGGGACAGGGGGCGGGATATCCTACGAGCAGTACTTC
-	TRBV5-6	-	TRBJ2-7	CASSLVGQGGHEQYF	TGTGCCAGCAGCTTGGTCGGGCAGGGGGGACACGAGCAGTACTTC
-	TRBV6-1	-	TRBJ2-7	CASREGVWYEQYF	TGTGCCAGCAGAGAGGGAGTGTGGTACGAGCAGTACTTC
few	TRBV28	-	TRBJ1-2	CASSPLVGVHGYTF	TGTGCCAGCAGCCCTCTCGTCGGGGTCCATGGCTACACCTTC
-	TRBV3-1/TRBV3-2	TRBD1	TRBJ1-1	CASSHYFGQGGTNTEAFF	TGTGCCAGCAGCCACTACTTTGGACAGGGGGGGACGAACACTGAAGCTTTCTTT
-	TRBV7-9	-	TRBJ2-3	CASLGLRTDTQYF	TGTGCCAGCCTAGGACTCCGCACAGATACGCAGTATTTT
-	TRBV19	TRBD1	TRBJ1-4	CALGGLGNEKLFF	TGTGCCCTAGGGGGCCTAGGCAATGAAAAACTGTTTTTT
-	TRBV7-6	-	TRBJ2-5	CASSLGGGAIETQYF	TGTGCCAGCAGCTTGGGAGGGGGGGCCATAGAGACCCAGTACTTC
-	TRBV19	-	TRBJ1-1	CASSPTFMNTEAFF	TGTGCCAGTAGTCCCACTTTCATGAACACTGAAGCTTTCTTT
-	TRBV19	-	TRBJ1-5	CASSSTGLIQPQHF	TGTGCCAGTAGTTCAACAGGGTTAATTCAGCCCCAGCATTTT
-	TRBV3-1/TRBV3-2	-	TRBJ1-3	CASSRGGGNTIYF	TGTGCCAGCAGCCGGGGAGGTGGAAACACCATATATTTT
-	TRBV5-1	TRBD2	TRBJ2-1	CASSFTSGLEYEQFF	TGCGCCAGCAGCTTCACTAGCGGGTTAGAGTATGAGCAGTTCTTC
-	TRBV19	-	TRBJ1-1	CASSIRYGQMNTEAFF	TGTGCCAGTAGTATTCGATACGGACAGATGAACACTGAAGCTTTCTTT
-	TRBV7-2	TRBD2	TRBJ2-5	CASSLGLAGAGRETQYF	TGTGCCAGCAGCTTAGGGCTAGCGGGGGCGGGACGAGAGACCCAGTACTTC
-	TRBV7-6	TRBD2	TRBJ2-1	CATASGGSGYNEQFF	TGTGCCACCGCTTCGGGGGGTAGCGGCTACAATGAGCAGTTCTTC
-	TRBV19	-	TRBJ1-2	CASSMLGVRGPDYGYTF	TGTGCCAGTAGTATGTTGGGGGTAAGAGGACCAGACTATGGCTACACCTTC
-	TRBV5-4	-	TRBJ2-1	CASSLQANEQFF	TGTGCCAGCAGCTTGCAAGCCAATGAGCAGTTCTTC
-	TRBV18	-	TRBJ1-1	CASSSSREEYTEAFF	TGTGCCAGCTCATCATCGAGGGAAGAGTACACTGAAGCTTTCTTT
-	TRBV27	-	TRBJ1-2	CASSFKGDGYTF	TGTGCCAGCAGTTTTAAGGGAGATGGCTACACCTTC
-	TRBV5-1	-	TRBJ2-2	CASSLGGTNTGELFF	TGCGCCAGCAGCTTGGGTGGTACGAACACCGGGGAGCTGTTTTTT
-	TRBV5-1	-	TRBJ1-1	CASSSQVQEMNTEAFF	TGCGCCAGCAGCTCCCAAGTGCAGGAGATGAACACTGAAGCTTTCTTT
-	TRBV7-2	-	TRBJ2-5	CASSFPSKFETQYF	TGTGCCAGCAGCTTCCCTAGTAAATTCGAGACCCAGTACTTC
once	TRBV6-5	-	TRBJ2-5	CASSPYQETQYF	TGTGCCAGCAGTCCGTACCAAGAGACCCAGTACTTC
-	TRBV15	-	TRBJ1-2	CATSSSRPQRGTTNYGYTF	TGTGCCACCAGCTCATCTCGGCCCCAGAGGGGTACCACTAACTATGGCTACACCTTC
-	TRBV19	-	TRBJ1-6	CASNFLNSPLHF	TGTGCCAGTAACTTCCTCAATTCACCCCTCCACTTT
-	TRBV5-1	TRBD1	TRBJ2-1	CASSHGQGRYNEQFF	TGCGCCAGCAGCCACGGACAGGGGCGCTACAATGAGCAGTTCTTC